One sample yielded the 28 T cell receptor beta chains listed below, sequenced in a study of blood T cells in healthy people across ages. A sample-barcoded 5' primer and a J-beta primer mix were used in a second PCR of roughly 6 to 12 cycles. MiXCR, run by TCRdb on the 5' RACE reads, gives a single entry per CDR3 protein. The table includes approximately 800,000 distinct CDR3 sequences, 58% detected once. The sample was blood. These receptor sequences come from a man between 25 and 39 years old in good health.

This chain links TRBV20-1 with TRBJ2-3; 9 nucleotides agree with TRBD2. Germline CDR1 is DFQATT and CDR2 is SNEGSKA (reference sequence). V was pared by 5 bases and J by 0 bases, with 12 bases of the junction left unmatched. This CDR3 has 17 residues. The CDR3 region has the DNA TGCAGTGCTTTTCCGGGACTAGCACAGACTAGCACAGATACGCAGTATTTT. This codes for CSAFPGLAQTSTDTQYF.

This chain connects TRBV7-2 to TRBJ2-4, with a tentative D call TRBD1 (6 bases). Germline V gives CDR1 SGHTA, CDR2 FQGNSA. V gave up 2 bases and J gave up 8 bases, with 25 bases separating them. CDR3 length: 18 residues. CDR3 protein: CASSLRGQGMGAADIQYF. The CDR3 DNA follows: TGTGCCAGCAGCTTAAGAGGTCAGGGAATGGGGGCAGCCGACATTCAGTACTTC.

The rearrangement links TRBV11-2 to TRBJ2-1; 7 positions match TRBD1. CDR1 SGHAT and CDR2 FQNNGV come from the germline V gene. After removal of 4 bases from V and 2 bases from J, the junction contained 8 bases not matched to a gene. The CDR3 has 16 residues. The CDR3, as DNA: TGTGCCAGCAGCTCTAGTGCCGGGACAGCCTACAATGAGCAGTTCTTC. As protein: CASSSSAGTAYNEQFF.

The rearrangement joins TRBV7-2 to TRBJ2-3; 10 positions match TRBD2. Trimming cost V 4 bases and J 3 bases; bases outside gene matches: 7. Germline loops: CDR1 SGHTA, CDR2 FQGNSA. The CDR3 length is 16 residues. CDR3 coding DNA: TGTGCCAGCAGCTCCCGACTAGCGGGTATAACAGATACGCAGTATTTT. Protein product: CASSSRLAGITDTQYF.

This clonotype occurred a few times. The V gene is TRBV12-3 or TRBV12-4, the J gene TRBJ1-2, with D perhaps matching TRBD1 (6 bases). V was trimmed by 4 bases and J by 7 bases, leaving 10 bases between them. CDR3 length: 12 residues. CDR3 loop: CASSSDRVGYTF. As DNA, the CDR3 is TGTGCCAGCAGTTCGGACAGAGTTGGCTACACCTTC.

In this sample, this clonotype turned up a few times. This chain connects TRBV11-3 to TRBJ2-1, with D possibly being TRBD2 (5 bases). The CDR3 covers 11 residues. Germline CDR1 reads SGHNT; CDR2 reads YENEEA. Deletions cut 4 bases from V and 9 bases from J, with 7 bases between. In DNA form, the CDR3 reads TGTGCCAGCAGCTATGGGAGTGAGCAGTTCTTC. Residues: CASSYGSEQFF.

This clonotype was recorded once. At one boundary the junction diverges from the germline segment, which might be a read error. This chain uses TRBV11-1 with TRBJ2-1, with 8 bases lining up with TRBD1. The length of the CDR3 is 12 residues. Per the germline V gene, CDR1 is SGHAT and CDR2 is FQDESV (reference sequence). CDR3 nucleotides: TGCTCCTCGACAGGGGCTTACAATGAGCAGTTCTTC. The encoded protein is CSSTGAYNEQFF.

The gene calls are TRBV5-6 and TRBJ1-2; D is unclear. Germline V gene sequence: CDR1 SGHDT, CDR2 YYEEEE. The CDR3 length is 14 residues. V gave up 4 bases and J gave up 1 base, with 11 bases separating them. The CDR3 here is CASSPDGNNYGYTF. The CDR3 DNA follows: TGTGCCAGCAGCCCTGATGGAAATAACTATGGCTACACCTTC.

Only a few counts were recorded for this clonotype. The gene calls are TRBV29-1 and TRBJ2-7; D unclear. The CDR3 is made up of 12 amino acids. In germline, CDR1 is SQVTM, CDR2 ANQGSEA. Trimming removed 4 bases from V and 3 bases from J, with 10 bases in between. As DNA, the CDR3 is TGCAGCGTTGGTGGCAGATACTACGAGCAGTACTTC. Its protein product is CSVGGRYYEQYF.

The chain is built from TRBV12-3 or TRBV12-4 and TRBJ1-6; 8 nucleotides align to TRBD1. CDR3 length equals 15 residues. V lost 5 bases and J lost 8; bases outside the gene matches: 8. The CDR3 nucleotides are TGTGCCAGCAGTGCCCGGACAGGGAGATATTCACCCCTCCACTTT. Translated, it gives CASSARTGRYSPLHF.

The chain uses TRBV18 and TRBJ2-1; weak D call: TRBD2 (5 bases). Germline V lookup: CDR1 KGHSH, CDR2 LQKENI. V dropped 6 bases and J dropped 5 bases, with 14 bases sitting between them. This CDR3 has 14 amino acids. CDR3 DNA: TGTGCCAGCTCGCCCCTAGGGCGGGACAATGAGCAGTTCTTC. It encodes CASSPLGRDNEQFF.

This rearrangement joins TRBV29-1 to TRBJ2-7, with D possibly being TRBD1 (5 bases). Germline CDR1 SQVTM, CDR2 ANQGSEA. This CDR3 region has 13 residues. The CDR3 DNA reads TGCAGTTTTACGTCCAGGGTGGGCTACGAGCAGTACTTC. It codes for CSFTSRVGYEQYF.

The rearrangement uses TRBV7-2 and TRBJ2-6; TRBD1 aligns across 9 bases. This CDR3 region has 13 residues. Trimming took 4 bases from V and 10 from J; bases not matched to a gene: 2. Germline values: CDR1 SGHTA, CDR2 FQGNSA. The CDR3 nucleotides are TGTGCCAGCAGCTCAGGACAGGGGAACGTCCTGACTTTC. Translated, it gives CASSSGQGNVLTF.

This clonotype has more than one count but fewer than ten. The chain employs TRBV11-1 and TRBJ1-2, with TRBD1 matching 7 bases. Germline V CDR1 and CDR2: SGHAT, FQDESV (reference sequence). The CDR3 loop spans 15 amino acids. The ends lost 5 bases at V and 2 bases at J; junction bases unmatched: 8. CDR3 amino acids: CASSDSKQGNYGYTF. The CDR3 bases are TGTGCCAGCAGCGACTCCAAACAGGGGAACTATGGCTACACCTTC.

This chain joins TRBV3-1 and TRBJ1-4; no firm D call. CDR1 LGHDT and CDR2 YNNKEL come from the germline V gene (reference sequence). The CDR3 length is 16 residues. V lost 1 base and J lost 0, with 9 bases in between. In nucleotides, the CDR3 is TGTGCCAGCAGCCAAGGGACGGGATCAACTAATGAAAAACTGTTTTTT. Encoded protein: CASSQGTGSTNEKLFF.

The V call is TRBV30, the J call TRBJ2-1; D is unclear. This CDR3 comprises 15 residues. With 2 bases removed from V and 7 bases from J, the gap between germline ends came to 18 bases. Germline loops: CDR1 GTSNPN, CDR2 SVGIG (reference sequence). The CDR3 DNA reads TGTGCCTGGAGTCCCCGGTTACGTTATGAAAATGAGCAGTTCTTC. Protein product: CAWSPRLRYENEQFF.

The CDR3 loop reads CASSSTTGPETQYF. CDR3 coding DNA: TGTGCCAGCAGCTCAACGACAGGGCCGGAGACCCAGTACTTC. The chain carries TRBV13 and TRBJ2-5; 7 nucleotides align to TRBD1. The trim removed 4 bases at V and 5 bases at J, leaving 7 bases unmatched. CDR3 length: 14 residues. Germline loops: CDR1 PRHDT, CDR2 FYEKMQ (reference sequence). Together with reference TRBV13 and TRBJ2-5, the CDR3 gives the full variable domain: AAGVIQSPRHLIKEKRETATLKCYPIPRHDTVYWYQQGPGQDPQFLISFYEKMQSDKGSIPDRFSAQQFSDYHSELNMSSLELGDSALYFCASSSTTGPETQYFGPGTRLLVL.

This clonotype has a handful of counts. The genes are TRBV25-1 and TRBJ1-1; no clear D. The V gene's germline CDR1 is MGHDK and CDR2 SYGVNS. CDR3 length: 15 residues. V lost 2 bases to trimming and J lost 8 bases, with 18 bases between them. CDR3 DNA sequence: TGTGCCAGCAGTGAACTTATTGGGTCAGAACCAGAAGCTTTCTTT. This gives the protein CASSELIGSEPEAFF.

DNA for the CDR3: TGTGCCAGCGGGACGGGGGGGACTCGGAACGAGCAGTACTTC. Protein product: CASGTGGTRNEQYF. The genes are TRBV27 and TRBJ2-7; TRBD2 matches at 8 bases. Trimming at V came to 8 bases and at J to 5 bases, leaving 11 bases not matched to a gene. The CDR3 contains 14 residues. CDR1 and CDR2 from the germline V gene are MNHEY and SMNVEV (reference sequence).

The sample holds a few counts of this clonotype. The genes are TRBV7-2 and TRBJ2-5, with a weak D call TRBD2 (6 bases). There are 15 residues in the CDR3. Trimming stripped 5 bases from V and 2 bases from J, with 15 bases between. The germline CDR1 and CDR2 sequences are SGHTA and FQGNSA. The CDR3 sequence is CASSLNGGWQETQYF. In DNA, the CDR3 is TGTGCCAGCAGCCTAAACGGAGGGTGGCAAGAGACCCAGTACTTC. Full variable domain (outside the CDR3, taken from reference TRBV7-2 and TRBJ2-5): GAGVSQSPSNKVTEKGKDVELRCDPISGHTALYWYRQSLGQGLEFLIYFQGNSAPDKSGLPSDRFSAERTGGSVSTLTIQRTQQEDSAVYLCASSLNGGWQETQYFGPGTRLLVL.

The chain combines TRBV11-3 with TRBJ2-3; no firm D call. This CDR3 is built from 16 residues. V shed 8 bases and J shed 2 bases, with 20 bases lying between them. Germline V gene sequence: CDR1 SGHNT, CDR2 YENEEA. Written as DNA, the CDR3 is TGTGCCAGCCACATGAGACACCGATTACACACAGATACGCAGTATTTT. Its protein is CASHMRHRLHTDTQYF.

The rearrangement joins TRBV20-1 to TRBJ2-1; 9 bases are a match to TRBD2. The CDR3 sequence is 14 residues long. Germline lookup yields CDR1 DFQATT and CDR2 SNEGSKA (reference sequence). The junction had 14 bases not matched to a gene; V was cut back by 5 bases and J by 12 bases. The CDR3 sequence is CSALPREGTGTQFF. The CDR3 DNA reads as TGCAGTGCTCTCCCGCGGGAGGGCACAGGTACGCAGTTCTTC.

This clonotype was found a few times. For the CDR3, the DNA is TGTGCCAGCAGCCAAGAACCCCCTTTGGCGGCTTACACAGATACGCAGTATTTT. Amino acids: CASSQEPPLAAYTDTQYF. The J gene is TRBJ2-3, the V gene TRBV3-1; D remains ambiguous. The V gene lost 0 bases and the J gene lost 2 bases, with 18 bases spanning the gap. CDR1 and CDR2 (germline): LGHDT, YNNKEL (reference sequence). The CDR3 has 18 residues.

V and J are TRBV7-2 and TRBJ2-1; 10 bases are shared with TRBD2. Germline V lookup: CDR1 SGHTA, CDR2 FQGNSA. With 1 base clipped from V and 12 bases from J, the junction kept 6 bases outside the gene matches. This CDR3 is 14 amino acids long. The DNA of the CDR3 is TGTGCCAGCAGCTTAGTGGCTAGCGGGAGAATGCAGTTCTTC. Protein product: CASSLVASGRMQFF. The full variable domain, rest sourced from reference TRBV7-2 and TRBJ2-1, is GAGVSQSPSNKVTEKGKDVELRCDPISGHTALYWYRQSLGQGLEFLIYFQGNSAPDKSGLPSDRFSAERTGGSVSTLTIQRTQQEDSAVYLCASSLVASGRMQFFGPGTRLTVL.

This clonotype was seen a few times. The V and J genes are TRBV20-1 and TRBJ2-5; maybe TRBD2 (5 bases). Germline assignment: CDR1 DFQATT and CDR2 SNEGSKA (reference sequence). V was trimmed by 2 bases and J by 4 bases, leaving 11 bases between them. This CDR3 has 13 amino acids. The CDR3 region is CSARTIGRETQYF. CDR3 DNA: TGCAGTGCTAGAACCATAGGGAGAGAGACCCAGTACTTC.

This clonotype was detected once. The gene calls are TRBV3-1 and TRBJ2-5, with 9 positions matching TRBD2. Matching the DNA end better, TRBJ2-7 makes the J call doubtful. CDR3 length: 15 residues. Germline V gene lookup returns CDR1 LGHDT and CDR2 YNNKEL (reference sequence). In DNA, the CDR3 is TGTGCCAGCAGCCCTACGGGTAGCGGGAGTCGCGAGCAGTACTTC. Amino acids: CASSPTGSGSREQYF.

This chain links TRBV2 with TRBJ2-2; D might be TRBD1 or TRBD2, each matching 5 bases. Between the trimmed V and J ends, which lost 3 bases and 5 bases, there was a span of 10 bases. This CDR3 is 14 amino acids long. Germline-derived CDR1 and CDR2 are SNHLY and FYNNEI. In DNA, the CDR3 is TGTGCCAGCAGTGAGACGGGGACGACCGGGGAGCTGTTTTTT. This gives the protein CASSETGTTGELFF.

This clonotype was recorded many times. This rearrangement joins TRBV7-2 to TRBJ2-1, with 11 bases matching TRBD2. CDR1 is SGHTA, CDR2 FQGNSA, per germline. There are 16 residues in the CDR3. Germline trimming cut 4 bases from V and 10 bases from J; bases unmatched to any gene: 12. CDR3 in DNA: TGTGCCAGCAGCTCCACCGGGACTAGCGGCCTTCGGGAGCAGTTCTTC. Translation gives CASSSTGTSGLREQFF.